These 28 T cell receptor beta chains share one sample of origin, sequenced in a study of blood T cell repertoires in COVID-19. Sequenced by immunoSEQ multiplex PCR; TCRdb stores in-frame clones only, minus some. The table lists tens of thousands of clones, around 86% of them singletons, with about 5% in the top ten. The material sequenced was peripheral blood. The source is a human donor in a cohort sampled during active COVID-19.

This chain links TRBV6-2 or TRBV6-3 with TRBJ2-1; D possibly corresponds to TRBD2 (6 bases). The CDR3 is 15 amino acids. Trimming left V 3 bases short and J 4 bases short, with 13 bases between. Germline-derived CDR1 and CDR2 are MNHEY and SVGEGT. CDR3 sequence (DNA): TGTGCCAGCAGTTATCCGGGGGTTCTATACAATGAGCAGTTCTTC. This encodes CASSYPGVLYNEQFF.

V gene TRBV6-1 combines with J gene TRBJ2-1; 13 bases match TRBD2. With 0 bases clipped from V and 7 bases from J, the junction kept 3 bases outside the gene matches. CDR3 length: 16 amino acids. Germline V gives CDR1 MNHNS, CDR2 SASEGT. As DNA, the CDR3 is TGTGCCAGCAGTGAAGCGGGACTAGCGGGATTAAATGAGCAGTTCTTC. This translates into CASSEAGLAGLNEQFF.

J is TRBJ2-5 and V is TRBV24-1; 7 positions match TRBD1. Losses at the gene ends were 8 bases for V and 4 bases for J; bases not matched to a gene: 9. The germline CDR1 and CDR2 sequences are KGHDR and SFDVKD. The CDR3 length is 14 residues. The CDR3 nucleotides read TGTGCCACCACCGGACAGGCGGTAGGAGAGACCCAGTACTTC. Translated, it gives CATTGQAVGETQYF.

This chain connects TRBV7-8 to TRBJ1-1; TRBD1 might be the D (6 bases). The CDR3 has 14 residues. Trimming stripped 4 bases from V and 5 bases from J, with 14 bases between. CDR1 and CDR2 from the germline V gene are SGHVS and FQNEAQ. The CDR3 protein is CASSYRQVGTEAFF. The CDR3 DNA is TGTGCCAGCAGCTACAGACAGGTGGGGACTGAAGCTTTCTTT.

This chain joins TRBV20-1 and TRBJ1-1, with D hard to call. The CDR3 has 13 amino acids. Germline assignment: CDR1 DFQATT and CDR2 SNEGSKA (reference sequence). Trimming took off 3 bases at V and 2 bases at J, with 10 bases between the two ends. The CDR3 loop is CSASRAGNTEAFF. The CDR3 DNA sequence: TGCAGTGCTAGTCGGGCGGGAAACACTGAAGCTTTCTTT.

The rearrangement uses TRBV7-9 and TRBJ2-3; D is possibly TRBD2 (5 bases). In germline, CDR1 is SEHNR, CDR2 FQNEAQ (reference sequence). CDR3 length: 11 amino acids. Trimming removed 11 bases from V and 5 bases from J, with 11 bases in between. In nucleotides, the CDR3 is TGTGCCTCGAAAGAGGGAGATACGCAGTATTTT. Translated, it gives CASKEGDTQYF.

The chain carries TRBV9 and TRBJ2-3; 9 bases line up with TRBD1. V lost 4 bases to trimming and J lost 4 bases; unmatched junction nucleotides: 7. Germline loops: CDR1 SGDLS, CDR2 YYNGEE. This CDR3 is built from 15 residues. The CDR3: CASSLTGGWADTQYF. In DNA form, the CDR3 reads TGTGCCAGCAGCCTCACAGGGGGCTGGGCAGATACGCAGTATTTT.

The rearrangement links TRBV9 to TRBJ2-1, with TRBD2 matching over 10 bases. The CDR3 covers 14 residues. The germline gives CDR1 SGDLS, CDR2 YYNGEE. J lost 8 bases, V lost 4 bases, and 6 bases had no gene match. CDR3 nucleotides: TGTGCCAGCAGCTCTAGCGGGAGTGGTTATGAGCAGTTCTTC. Protein product: CASSSSGSGYEQFF.

V and J are TRBV19 and TRBJ2-6; TRBD1 aligns across 8 bases. The CDR3 sequence is 19 residues long. CDR1 is LNHDA and CDR2 is SQIVND in the germline V gene (reference sequence). J was trimmed by 0 bases and V by 3 bases; bases with no gene match: 10. CDR3 DNA sequence: TGTGCCAGTAGTATTGGACGGCAGGGGGCTCACTCTGGGGCCAACGTCCTGACTTTC. Translation gives CASSIGRQGAHSGANVLTF. The entire variable domain, with the rest obtained from reference TRBV19 and TRBJ2-6, is as follows: DGGITQSPKYLFRKEGQNVTLSCEQNLNHDAMYWYRQDPGQGLRLIYYSQIVNDFQKGDIAEGYSVSREKKESFPLTVTSAQKNPTAFYLCASSIGRQGAHSGANVLTFGAGSRLTVL.

CDR3 in amino acids: CASSPTRGTADTQYF. For the CDR3, the DNA is TGTGCCAGCAGCCCCACAAGAGGGACTGCAGATACGCAGTATTTT. V gene TRBV13 combines with J gene TRBJ2-3, with TRBD2 as a possible D gene (6 bases). V lost 5 bases and J lost 4, with 16 bases in between. Germline V CDR1 and CDR2: PRHDT, FYEKMQ (reference sequence). This CDR3 is 15 amino acids long.

V usage is TRBV5-4 and J usage is TRBJ2-7, with 10 positions matching TRBD1. Trimming cost V 4 bases and J 3 bases; bases outside gene matches: 10. The CDR3 sequence is 16 residues long. Per germline, CDR1 SGHNT and CDR2 YYREEE (reference sequence). CDR3 nucleotide sequence: TGTGCCAGCAGCGCCCTGGTAGGACAGGGGGTCTACGAGCAGTACTTC. Protein product: CASSALVGQGVYEQYF.

The chain couples TRBV30 to TRBJ1-1; no reliable D call. CDR3 length: 13 residues. The germline gives CDR1 GTSNPN, CDR2 SVGIG (reference sequence). Trimming removed 2 bases at V and 0 bases at J, with 7 bases between. CDR3 nucleotides: TGTGCCTGGAGTTTTACGGTGAACACTGAAGCTTTCTTT. Its protein product is CAWSFTVNTEAFF.

The rearrangement links TRBV4-1 to TRBJ1-6; 7 bases fit TRBD1. The junction had 2 bases not matched to a gene; V was cut back by 4 bases and J by 5 bases. This CDR3 is built from 14 residues. Germline CDR1 is MGHRA and CDR2 is YSYEKL. CDR3 residues: CASSPGQNNSPLHF. The CDR3 DNA is TGCGCCAGCAGCCCGGGACAGAATAATTCACCCCTCCACTTT.

In DNA form, the CDR3 reads TGTGCCAGCAGTTACCCCGGAGCATCGGCCCCCCAGCATTTT. As protein: CASSYPGASAPQHF. The chain is built from TRBV6-6 and TRBJ1-5; D is uncertain. CDR1 is MNHNY and CDR2 is SVGAGI in the germline V gene (reference sequence). This CDR3 is built from 14 residues. V gave up 2 bases and J gave up 10 bases, with 15 bases separating them.

This chain uses TRBV28 with TRBJ1-2; 11 nucleotides align to TRBD1. The CDR3 is 14 amino acids. V was pared by 3 bases and J by 7 bases, with 4 bases of the junction left unmatched. CDR1 MDHEN and CDR2 SYDVKM come from the germline V gene. In DNA form, the CDR3 reads TGTGCCAGCAGTTTTGGACAGGGGGCTCGTGGCTACACCTTC. As protein: CASSFGQGARGYTF.

The gene calls are TRBV30 and TRBJ2-1; D possibly corresponds to TRBD1 (6 bases). Per the germline V gene, CDR1 is GTSNPN and CDR2 is SVGIG (reference sequence). V dropped 0 bases and J dropped 5 bases, with 14 bases sitting between them. The CDR3 is 15 residues long. CDR3 sequence reads: CAWSVLQGGNNEQFF. DNA for the CDR3: TGTGCCTGGAGTGTACTGCAAGGGGGAAACAATGAGCAGTTCTTC.

The rearrangement links TRBV7-9 to TRBJ2-1; 13 bases are a match to TRBD2. V lost 3 bases and J lost 9; bases outside the gene matches: 11. The length of the CDR3 is 17 residues. Germline V CDR1 and CDR2: SEHNR, FQNEAQ (reference sequence). CDR3 protein: CASSFPGTSGMRAEQFF. The CDR3, as DNA: TGTGCCAGCAGCTTTCCTGGGACTAGCGGGATGAGGGCTGAGCAGTTCTTC.

This rearrangement joins TRBV30 to TRBJ2-1, with D possibly being TRBD2 (6 bases). CDR1 is GTSNPN, CDR2 SVGIG, per germline (reference sequence). Trimming removed 4 bases from V and 1 base from J, with 14 bases in between. This CDR3 is 15 amino acids long. The CDR3 nucleotides are TGTGCCTGGACTCCCGGGAGTGGGTCCTACAATGAGCAGTTCTTC. This codes for CAWTPGSGSYNEQFF.

This clone was seen only once. This chain's CDR3 is CATAGGQGNTGELFF. CDR3 nucleotide sequence: TGTGCCACAGCGGGGGGCCAGGGGAACACCGGGGAGCTGTTTTTT. The V and J genes are TRBV7-3 and TRBJ2-2, with 9 bases fitting TRBD2. The junction had 7 bases not matched to a gene; V was cut back by 10 bases and J by 1 base. The V gene's germline CDR1 is SGHTA and CDR2 FQGTGA. The CDR3 loop spans 15 amino acids.

The CDR3 loop is CASSSGRQGPQETQYF. The CDR3 coding sequence is TGTGCCAGCAGTTCCGGACGACAGGGACCCCAAGAGACCCAGTACTTC. This rearrangement joins TRBV5-6 to TRBJ2-5; 7 bases agree with TRBD1. The CDR3 consists of 16 residues. V was pared by 5 bases and J by 1 base, with 11 bases of the junction left unmatched. Germline V gives CDR1 SGHDT, CDR2 YYEEEE. Based on the CDR3 plus reference TRBV5-6 and TRBJ2-5, the full variable domain is DAGVTQSPTHLIKTRGQQVTLRCSPKSGHDTVSWYQQALGQGPQFIFQYYEEEERQRGNFPDRFSGHQFPNYSSELNVNALLLGDSALYLCASSSGRQGPQETQYFGPGTRLLVL.

This clone was observed a handful of times. At one of its ends the junction is not consistent with the germline gene, which may arise from a read error. The chain uses TRBV6-5 and TRBJ2-1; TRBD2 agrees at 9 bases. In germline, CDR1 is MNHEY, CDR2 SVGAGI. The CDR3 spans 14 residues. This CDR3 reads CACRLAASYNEQFF. The CDR3 DNA reads as TGTGCCTGCAGACTAGCGGCCTCCTACAATGAGCAGTTCTTC.

The gene calls are TRBV10-3 and TRBJ2-3; TRBD1 is a possible D gene (6 bases). The germline V and J ends were trimmed by 7 bases and 3 bases, with 11 bases remaining between them. This CDR3 has 13 amino acids. The germline V gene has CDR1 ENHRY and CDR2 SYGVKD. CDR3: CAITGASTDTQYF. CDR3 sequence (DNA): TGTGCCATCACAGGGGCGTCTACAGATACGCAGTATTTT.

This clone was seen a single time. The chain joins TRBV11-2 to TRBJ2-2; D remains ambiguous. V shed 5 bases and J shed 2 bases, with 9 bases lying between them. Germline assignment: CDR1 SGHAT and CDR2 FQNNGV. The CDR3 has 14 amino acids. CDR3 coding DNA: TGTGCCAGCAGCCCCTCTATTAACACCGGGGAGCTGTTTTTT. Protein sequence: CASSPSINTGELFF.

This chain links TRBV7-3 with TRBJ2-1; 11 bases agree with TRBD2. This CDR3 has 16 amino acids. With V trimmed by 2 bases and J by 7 bases, 7 bases remained unmatched. CDR1 and CDR2 from the germline V gene are SGHTA and FQGTGA. CDR3 coding DNA: TGTGCCAGCAGCTTACCCCTGACTAGCGGGAAGAATGAGCAGTTCTTC. This sequence encodes CASSLPLTSGKNEQFF.

This chain uses TRBV6-6 with TRBJ2-7, with 8 bases identical to TRBD2. V shed 7 bases, J shed 4 bases, and the junction held 15 bases outside the gene matches. This CDR3 has 16 residues. CDR1 and CDR2 from the germline V gene are MNHNY and SVGAGI (reference sequence). In nucleotides, the CDR3 is TGTGCCAGCATTGGCGGGAGGTCCTCCATAACGTACGAGCAGTACTTC. The encoded protein is CASIGGRSSITYEQYF.

This chain connects TRBV3-1 (or the pseudogene TRBV3-2) to TRBJ1-5; D ambiguous. V dropped 5 bases and J dropped 3 bases, with 14 bases sitting between them. Germline loops: CDR1 LGHDT, CDR2 YNNKEL (reference sequence). This CDR3 region has 15 residues. The CDR3: CASSITWGDNQPQHF. The DNA of the CDR3 is TGTGCCAGCAGCATTACTTGGGGAGACAATCAGCCCCAGCATTTT.

This clone is a singleton in its sample. The rearrangement uses TRBV7-2 and TRBJ2-1; TRBD2 matches at 7 bases. This CDR3 spans 16 amino acids. Trimming at V came to 2 bases and at J to 6 bases, leaving 10 bases not matched to a gene. CDR1 SGHTA and CDR2 FQGNSA come from the germline V gene. CDR3 amino acids: CASSLMSREVANEQFF. CDR3 DNA: TGTGCCAGCAGCTTAATGTCCCGGGAGGTTGCCAATGAGCAGTTCTTC.

The chain uses TRBV3-1 (or the pseudogene TRBV3-2) and TRBJ1-1; perhaps TRBD1 as D (6 bases). This CDR3 has 15 residues. The germline V and J ends were trimmed by 5 bases and 1 base, with 14 bases remaining between them. Germline values: CDR1 LGHDT, CDR2 YNNKEL (reference sequence). CDR3 bases: TGTGCCAGCAGCTTAATTCTGGGACAGAACACTGAAGCTTTCTTT. Its protein is CASSLILGQNTEAFF.